Sequencing of this TCR beta chain was carried out in a study of molecular identifiers for immune sequencing clone quantification. Library preparation followed earlier protocols using designated TCR primers. TCRdb re-called the PCR reads with MiXCR, one entry per CDR3 protein. The sample has a few hundred thousand distinct CDR3 sequences, roughly a fifth seen once. V dropped 1 base and J dropped 2 bases, with 12 bases sitting between them. CDR1 is MNHEY and CDR2 is SVGAGI in the germline V gene. The CDR3 runs to 15 residues. The study's findings and limits: More than 98% of effector molecules, versus under 1% of naive-cell molecules, belonged to clones above 20 RNA copies.

This clonotype was picked up many times. As yet, its antigen is unknown. This receptor was taken from a human donor in good health. Some libraries in this study had Jurkat cell RNA spiked in. Specimen: naive CD8+ T cells from blood, with Jurkat cell RNA spiked in. Subset of the sample: FACS-sorted CD8+CD4-CCR7+CD45RA+ naive T cells. The chain joins TRBV6-5 to TRBJ2-7, with TRBD1 as a possible D gene (6 bases). The CDR3 DNA follows: TGTGCCAGCAGTTACTACCCGGACAGTCCCTACGAGCAGTACTTC. Amino acid sequence: CASSYYPDSPYEQYF.